This T cell receptor beta chain came from a study of T-cell reconstitution after alpha-beta-depleted transplantation in children (dated by TCRdb to 2016 to 2018). Background for the entire study: Using TCR repertoire profiling, the study followed T-cell immune reconstitution in a quantitative way in children after TCRalphabeta/CD19-depleted allogeneic hematopoietic cell transplantation. What the work shows at the level of the full study, not this receptor alone: Over subsequent months, a decline in hyperexpanded clone frequencies was noted, and after one year, T-cell counts and TCRbeta diversity were mostly ascribed to newly produced T cells. In some patients, the high TCRbeta diversity seen at day 60 was put down to recipient T cells and intrathymic progenitors that had survived conditioning. About two months after transplant, the apparently early recovery of alphabetaT-cell counts reportedly depended on just several hundred clones that had expanded rapidly and came from non-depleted graft cells.

This clonotype appeared a few times. Its antigen is still unknown. One base away there is no much larger clone; base qualities are not given. Library method: PCR. The sequencer listed for this sample is Illumina HiSeq 2500. TCR libraries were prepared with molecular barcoding, using unique molecular identifiers to normalize TCRbeta repertoire quantification. The public reads were reprocessed in TCRdb via fastp at Q25 and MiXCR, keeping in-frame beta chains. All rows with the same CDR3 protein become a single entry with the most common DNA and genes. The sample yields 540,000 or so distinct CDR3 sequences; about 23% were counted once. The ten largest clones add up to 13% to 15% of the sample. V is shortened by 8 bases, J by 7 bases, and the region joining them spans 13 bases. Counted from cysteine to phenylalanine, this CDR3 has 12 amino acids. Left in the record is the CDR3 DNA by itself, 36 bases read in frame from the first base. The germline V gene specifies MNHEY as CDR1 and SVGEGT as CDR2.

In the paper's terms, the treatment or condition label means: allogeneic hematopoietic cell transplantation with graft depleted of TCRalphabeta T cells and CD19 B cells. The children who served as transplant recipients had been given grafts of TCRalphabeta/CD19-depleted allogeneic hematopoietic cells. The chain is made from TRBV6-2 or TRBV6-3 and TRBJ2-3; there is no confident call for the D gene. Source: PBMCs, mostly from graft donor cells, taken 360 days after TCRalphabeta/CD19-depleted stem cell transplant. This receptor was taken from a boy in the first two years of life who had a stem cell transplant for acute myeloid leukemia, so the T cells may come from the graft donor. The CDR3 loop reads CASSDARYTQYF. The DNA sequence reads TGTGCCAGCTCGGACGCGAGGTATACGCAGTATTTT.